This TCR beta chain was sequenced for a study of PD-1 blockade in classical Hodgkin lymphoma. Study-level points and caveats: As was reported, newly diagnosed patients showed lower baseline TCR diversity than healthy donors did. A significant rise in TCR diversity by C4D1 was seen for CD4+ but not CD8+ cells.

This table comes from immunoSEQ multiplex PCR, and its TCRdb copy is limited to in-frame clones, with some not included. This sample has some 30,000 clones, with about four fifths found just once. Time point given: cycle 4 day 1 (C4D1), after six to seven weeks of nivolumab. No patient escaped relapse after autologous stem cell transplantation, and brentuximab vedotin exposure varied. Details on this clone: The antigen remains unidentified.

The germline CDR1 and CDR2 sequences are LNHDA and SQIVND (reference sequence). The CDR3 consists of 11 residues. V lost 8 bases, J lost 3 bases, and 7 bases lay in between. The rearrangement links TRBV19 to TRBJ1-2; unclear D gene. This clonotype was obtained from a human donor with classical Hodgkin lymphoma. Sample: peripheral blood mononuclear cells (PBMCs), taken before the fourth cycle of nivolumab. CDR3 sequence: CASGGYYGYTF. The DNA of the CDR3 is TGTGCCAGTGGCGGCTACTATGGCTACACCTTC. The full variable domain, rest sourced from reference TRBV19 and TRBJ1-2, is DGGITQSPKYLFRKEGQNVTLSCEQNLNHDAMYWYRQDPGQGLRLIYYSQIVNDFQKGDIAEGYSVSREKKESFPLTVTSAQKNPTAFYLCASGGYYGYTFGSGTRLTVV.